A single T cell receptor beta chain is shown here with its context. This sample is part of a study of blood T cell repertoires in COVID-19. Study-level background: Spain, Italy and the United States supplied samples that represented acute and convalescent COVID-19. T cells, B-cell-depleted T cells, or PBMCs supplied cDNA or gDNA.

The CDR3 runs 14 residues. Authors' analysis steps: Using reference gene primer amplification, nucleated cell counts were estimated. Some clones are missing from TCRdb's copy, which holds only in-frame ones; the method was immunoSEQ multiplex PCR. V and J calls and clone size are copied from that table; D and trimming were computed from the DNA. The table includes 150,000 or so clones, 75% to 90% detected once. One Seattle source followed patients from active infection through their disease course. Sequenced input: peripheral blood. This sequence originates from a woman aged 60 to 75 with COVID-19, enrolled during active disease. This chain links TRBV21-1 with TRBJ2-7; no check of the table's D call, TRBD1, against the DNA was made. TRBV21-1 is termed a pseudogene. The CDR3 DNA reads as TGTGCCAGCAGCCCCAGGGATAGCTCCTACGAGCAGTACTTC. Translated: CASSPRDSSYEQYF.